This note documents a single TCR beta chain sequence. Which antigen it targets is not known. No quality values exist for individual bases; no much larger clone is one base distant. Receptors were amplified or captured by the immunoSEQ multiplex PCR assay. Rearranged TCR beta chain sequences were amplified using the hsTCRB Kit according to the manufacturer's protocol. An Illumina MiSeq was used to sequence the TCRB libraries. As for how the authors treated the data: The proprietary platform of the kit vendor was used for demultiplexing, trimming and gene mapping. Held by TCRdb, this immuneACCESS table contains in-frame sequences only and omits some clones. Under half of the omission traces to an unresolved V gene where checked; the cause of the rest is unknown. V, J and clone size reflect that table, while D and trimming were determined from the DNA. The sample records under 80,000 clones, 80% to 90% of which are singletons. The top ten clonotypes cover around 3% of the sample.

These data belong to a study of a mutant IDH1 vaccine in newly diagnosed glioma (dated by TCRdb to about 2021). For the study in its entirety: Of the approximately 30 treated patients, roughly 60% were male and 37.5% were female, and the mean age was roughly 38 years. Prior to enrollment, patients had been given standard therapy consisting of radiotherapy alone, temozolomide alone, or radiochemotherapy with temozolomide, with the combination given to most patients. Peripheral blood was collected at six visits: V03 (baseline), V05, V07, V10, V12 and V13. Longitudinal TCRB deep sequencing was performed for roughly 25 treated patients wherever samples were available for exploratory analyses.

The paper as a whole reports these results and caveats: Across multiple MHC alleles, vaccine-induced immune responses were seen in roughly 93% of patients. According to the authors, sample limitations meant that analyses of patient blood samples could not be reproduced. No apparent relationship was observed between pseudoprogression and alterations in the top peripheral T cell clonotypes detected by TCRB sequencing. PBMC samples for TCRB deep sequencing were selected based on availability.

The meaning of the sample's time point label: baseline, week 1 (first vaccination visit). The treatment or condition label for this specimen denotes: pre-vaccination baseline after standard-of-care therapy. Newly diagnosed WHO grade 3 or 4 IDH1-mutant astrocytomas showing loss of nuclear ATRX were present in the donors. The samples were drawn from NOA16, a multicentre, single-arm, open-label phase I trial in Germany that tested a mutant IDH1 peptide vaccine in humans for the first time. Visit V03 blood draws served as the baseline sample for immunogenicity testing. The DNeasy Blood and Tissue Kit was used to extract genomic DNA from EDTA blood for TCRB sequencing. The TCR comes from a man in his thirties or forties with glioma. Sample: PBMCs, taken from a glioma patient treated with radiotherapy, temozolomide or both.

The CDR3 reads CASSLPSVQEAFF. The base sequence is TGTGCCAGCAGCTTACCCTCAGTACAGGAAGCTTTCTTT. This sequence uses TRBV7-9 and TRBJ1-1, with the identity of the D gene unclear. The trim is 2 bases for V and 8 bases for J, with a gap of 12 bases between the germline ends. CDR1 and CDR2 are drawn from the germline V gene (reference sequence): SEHNR, FQNEAQ. Inclusive of the bounding cysteine and phenylalanine, the CDR3 is 13 residues long. The kept DNA is CDR3 alone, 39 bases in frame from the first base.